This TCR beta chain is drawn from a study of cytomegalovirus exposure and HLA in healthy donors. Regarding the study as a whole: The study dropped some indistinguishable V segments, TRBV6-2 and TRBV6-3 among them. TCR beta sequences reportedly predicted the HLA-A and HLA-B alleles of most subjects accurately.

Notes on this clone: Its matching antigen is unknown.

60 Vbeta and 13 Jbeta primers were used in PCR. Methods used by the authors: In a later analysis, of 80 million to 90 million unique beta chains, approximately 10 million appeared in at least two donors. Clones were read by immunoSEQ multiplex PCR, and TCRdb kept only the in-frame ones, dropping some. V, J and clone size reflect that table, while D and trimming were determined from the DNA. The table has 150,000 or so clones, 80% to 90% seen once. Donors were ostensibly healthy at sampling, although undocumented immune exposures were probable. Germline V gene lookup returns CDR1 SGHNT and CDR2 YENEEA. V lost 3 bases, J lost 1 base, and 7 bases lay in between. This CDR3 comprises 14 residues.

The sample was PBMCs. The chain uses TRBV11-3 and TRBJ2-1; D is undetermined. The receptor was derived from a woman under 30 in good health and CMV-seronegative. CDR3 in amino acids: CASSLRQSYNEQFF. CDR3 bases: TGTGCCAGCAGCTTGAGGCAGTCCTACAATGAGCAGTTCTTC.